A single sample gave rise to the 4 T cell receptor beta chains below, sequenced in a study of HIV-infected patients and healthy controls. Reverse transcription used about 500 ng RNA and constant-region primers for alpha and beta. Separate chain-specific third strand synthesis with multiplexing indices produced the alpha and beta libraries. TCRdb redid the calling of the 5' RACE reads with MiXCR, one entry per CDR3 protein. Of 8,500 to 11,000 distinct CDR3 sequences detected, under 8.5% appear once; the ten largest clones hold 3.5%. All unsorted peripheral T cells were captured because whole blood was used without fractionation. The sample was blood. The receptors come from an adult in good health.

This clonotype occurred many times. The V gene is TRBV5-1, the J gene TRBJ2-7; D gene ambiguous. V dropped 0 bases and J dropped 3 bases, with 7 bases sitting between them. CDR1 is SGHRS and CDR2 is YFSETQ in the germline V gene. This CDR3 region has 13 residues. CDR3 coding DNA: TGCGCCAGCAGCTTGGAACAAGGCTACGAGCAGTACTTC. Amino acids: CASSLEQGYEQYF. Complete variable domain (other parts from reference TRBV5-1 and TRBJ2-7): KAGVTQTPRYLIKTRGQQVTLSCSPISGHRSVSWYQQTPGQGLQFLFEYFSETQRNKGNFPGRFSGRQFSNSRSEMNVSTLELGDSALYLCASSLEQGYEQYFGPGTRLTVT.

The genes are TRBV6-1 and TRBJ1-5; D uncertain. The CDR3 is 13 residues long. From germline, CDR1 is MNHNS and CDR2 SASEGT. Trimming took 3 bases from V and 5 from J, leaving 8 bases between them. The CDR3 sequence is CASSDEGHQPQHF. CDR3 in DNA: TGTGCCAGCAGTGACGAAGGGCATCAGCCCCAGCATTTT.

This clonotype was seen repeatedly, ten times or more. The rearrangement links TRBV7-2 to TRBJ1-1; tentative D call: TRBD1 (5 bases). The CDR3 has 15 amino acids. The germline V gene encodes CDR1 SGHTA and CDR2 FQGNSA. Trimming removed 4 bases from V and 1 base from J, with 13 bases in between. The CDR3 coding sequence is TGTGCCAGCAGCTCCCTAGGGGTGAGGAACACTGAAGCTTTCTTT. Amino acids: CASSSLGVRNTEAFF.

This clonotype is classed as medium-sized. This chain connects TRBV2 to TRBJ1-1, with D perhaps matching TRBD1 (5 bases). Trimming took off 8 bases at V and 3 bases at J, with 13 bases between the two ends. Germline V gene lookup returns CDR1 SNHLY and CDR2 FYNNEI. The CDR3 consists of 13 residues. In DNA, the CDR3 is TGTGCCAGCCATGACAGCCCCTACACTGAAGCTTTCTTT. It yields the protein CASHDSPYTEAFF. The variable domain in full, completed from reference TRBV2 and TRBJ1-1, reads EPEVTQTPSHQVTQMGQEVILRCVPISNHLYFYWYRQILGQKVEFLVSFYNNEISEKSEIFDDQFSVERPDGSNFTLKIRSTKLEDSAMYFCASHDSPYTEAFFGQGTRLTVV.